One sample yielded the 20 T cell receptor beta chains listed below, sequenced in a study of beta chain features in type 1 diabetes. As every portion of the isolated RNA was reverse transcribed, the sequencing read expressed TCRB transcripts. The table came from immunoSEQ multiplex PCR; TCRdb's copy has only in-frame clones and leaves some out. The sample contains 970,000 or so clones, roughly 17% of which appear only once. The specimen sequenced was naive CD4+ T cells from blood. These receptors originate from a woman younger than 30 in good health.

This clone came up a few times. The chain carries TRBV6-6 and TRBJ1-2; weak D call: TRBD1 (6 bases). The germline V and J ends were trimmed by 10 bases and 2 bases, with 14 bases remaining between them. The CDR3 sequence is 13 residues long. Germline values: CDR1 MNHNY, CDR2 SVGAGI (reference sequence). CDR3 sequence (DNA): TGTGCCATCTCCGGGGGCGAGAACTATGGCTACACCTTC. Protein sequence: CAISGGENYGYTF.

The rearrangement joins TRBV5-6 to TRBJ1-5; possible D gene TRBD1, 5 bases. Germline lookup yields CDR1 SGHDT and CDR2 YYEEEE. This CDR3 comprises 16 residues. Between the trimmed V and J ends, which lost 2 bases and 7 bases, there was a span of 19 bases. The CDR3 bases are TGTGCCAGCAGCTTTCAACAGGAGGGTGGGCTGCAGCCCCAGCATTTT. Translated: CASSFQQEGGLQPQHF.

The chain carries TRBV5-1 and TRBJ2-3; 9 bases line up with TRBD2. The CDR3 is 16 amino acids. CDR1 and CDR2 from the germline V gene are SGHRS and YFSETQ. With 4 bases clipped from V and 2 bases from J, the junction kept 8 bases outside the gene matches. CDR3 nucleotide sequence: TGCGCCAGCAGCGTGACTAGCGGCGCACACACAGATACGCAGTATTTT. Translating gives CASSVTSGAHTDTQYF. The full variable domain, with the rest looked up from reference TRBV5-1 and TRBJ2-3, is KAGVTQTPRYLIKTRGQQVTLSCSPISGHRSVSWYQQTPGQGLQFLFEYFSETQRNKGNFPGRFSGRQFSNSRSEMNVSTLELGDSALYLCASSVTSGAHTDTQYFGPGTRLTVL.

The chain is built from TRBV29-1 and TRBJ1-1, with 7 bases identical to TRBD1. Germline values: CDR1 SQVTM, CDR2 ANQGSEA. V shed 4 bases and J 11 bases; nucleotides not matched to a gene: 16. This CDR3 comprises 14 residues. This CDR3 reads CSVVDRTGVDAAFF. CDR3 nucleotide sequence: TGCAGCGTTGTTGACCGAACAGGGGTTGACGCGGCTTTCTTT.

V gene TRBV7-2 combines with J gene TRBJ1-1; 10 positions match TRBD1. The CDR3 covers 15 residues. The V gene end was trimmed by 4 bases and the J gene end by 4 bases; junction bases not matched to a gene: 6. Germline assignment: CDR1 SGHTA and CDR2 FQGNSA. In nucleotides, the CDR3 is TGTGCCAGCAGCTCAGGACAGGGGGAGGGCACTGAAGCTTTCTTT. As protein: CASSSGQGEGTEAFF. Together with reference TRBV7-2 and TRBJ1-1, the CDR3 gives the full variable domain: GAGVSQSPSNKVTEKGKDVELRCDPISGHTALYWYRQSLGQGLEFLIYFQGNSAPDKSGLPSDRFSAERTGGSVSTLTIQRTQQEDSAVYLCASSSGQGEGTEAFFGQGTRLTVV.

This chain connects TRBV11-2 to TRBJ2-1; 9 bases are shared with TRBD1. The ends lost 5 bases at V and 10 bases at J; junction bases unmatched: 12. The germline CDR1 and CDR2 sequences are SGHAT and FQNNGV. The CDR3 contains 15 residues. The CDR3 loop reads CASSQPRTGDGEQFF. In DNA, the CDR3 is TGTGCCAGCAGCCAACCCCGGACAGGGGATGGGGAGCAGTTCTTC.

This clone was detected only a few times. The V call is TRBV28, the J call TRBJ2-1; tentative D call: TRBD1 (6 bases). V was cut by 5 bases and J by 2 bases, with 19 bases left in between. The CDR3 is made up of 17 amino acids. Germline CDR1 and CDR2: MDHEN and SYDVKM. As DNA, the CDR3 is TGTGCCAGCAGTCCCCCCCTCTACAGGGCTACCTACAATGAGCAGTTCTTC. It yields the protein CASSPPLYRATYNEQFF. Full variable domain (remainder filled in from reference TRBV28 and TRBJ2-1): DVKVTQSSRYLVKRTGEKVFLECVQDMDHENMFWYRQDPGLGLRLIYFSYDVKMKEKGDIPEGYSVSREKKERFSLILESASTNQTSMYLCASSPPLYRATYNEQFFGPGTRLTVL.

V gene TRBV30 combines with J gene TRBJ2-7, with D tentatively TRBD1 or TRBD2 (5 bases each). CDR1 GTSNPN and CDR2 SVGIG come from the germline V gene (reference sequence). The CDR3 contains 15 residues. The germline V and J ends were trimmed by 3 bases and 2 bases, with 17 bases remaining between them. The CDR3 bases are TGTGCCTGGAGCCAATCCCCGAGGGGAGCCTACGAGCAGTACTTC. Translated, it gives CAWSQSPRGAYEQYF.

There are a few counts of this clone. CDR3 region: CASSLDYVDKRQFF. CDR3 nucleotides: TGTGCCAGCAGCTTAGATTACGTCGACAAGAGGCAGTTCTTC. The chain recombines TRBV11-2 with TRBJ2-1; D is unclear. This CDR3 is built from 14 residues. Per germline, CDR1 SGHAT and CDR2 FQNNGV. V lost 0 bases and J lost 12, with 15 bases in between.

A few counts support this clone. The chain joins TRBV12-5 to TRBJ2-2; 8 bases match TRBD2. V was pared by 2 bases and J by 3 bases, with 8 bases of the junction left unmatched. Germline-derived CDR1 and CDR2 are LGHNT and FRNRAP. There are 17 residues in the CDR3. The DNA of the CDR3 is TGTGCTAGTGGTTTGTATCTCGAGACTAGCGACACCGGGGAGCTGTTTTTT. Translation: CASGLYLETSDTGELFF.

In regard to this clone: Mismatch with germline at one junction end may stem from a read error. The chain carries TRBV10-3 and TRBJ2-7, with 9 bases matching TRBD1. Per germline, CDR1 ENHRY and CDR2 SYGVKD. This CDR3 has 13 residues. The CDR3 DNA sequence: TGTGCCATCAGTGCCGTCCCGGGACAGGGCCGACATTTC. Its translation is CAISAVPGQGRHF.

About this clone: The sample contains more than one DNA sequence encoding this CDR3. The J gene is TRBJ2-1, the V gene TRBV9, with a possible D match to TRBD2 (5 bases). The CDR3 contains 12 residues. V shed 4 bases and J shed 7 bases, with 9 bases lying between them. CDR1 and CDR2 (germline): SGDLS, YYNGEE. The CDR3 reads CASSLTGNEQFF. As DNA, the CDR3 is TGTGCCAGCAGCCTCACGGGGAATGAGCAGTTCTTC.

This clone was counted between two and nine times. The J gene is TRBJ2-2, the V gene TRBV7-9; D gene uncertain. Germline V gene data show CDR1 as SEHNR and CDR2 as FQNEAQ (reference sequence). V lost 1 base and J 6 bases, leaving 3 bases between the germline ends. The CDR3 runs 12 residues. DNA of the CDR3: TGTGCCAGCAGCTTAGAGCCCGGGGAGCTGTTTTTT. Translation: CASSLEPGELFF.

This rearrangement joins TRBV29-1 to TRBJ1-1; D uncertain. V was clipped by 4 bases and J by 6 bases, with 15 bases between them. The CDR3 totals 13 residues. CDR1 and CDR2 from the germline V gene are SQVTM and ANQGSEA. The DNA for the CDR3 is TGCAGCGTTGCGGCTCCACTAGCCGCTGAAGCTTTCTTT. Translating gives CSVAAPLAAEAFF. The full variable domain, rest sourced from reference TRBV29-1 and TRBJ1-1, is SAVISQKPSRDICQRGTSLTIQCQVDSQVTMMFWYRQQPGQSLTLIATANQGSEATYESGFVIDKFPISRPNLTFSTLTVSNMSPEDSSIYLCSVAAPLAAEAFFGQGTRLTVV.

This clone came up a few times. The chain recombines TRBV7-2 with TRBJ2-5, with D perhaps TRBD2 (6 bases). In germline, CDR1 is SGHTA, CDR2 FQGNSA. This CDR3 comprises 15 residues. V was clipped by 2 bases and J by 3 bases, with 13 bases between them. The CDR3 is CASSLMLRGKETQYF. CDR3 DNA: TGTGCCAGCAGCTTAATGCTGCGGGGAAAAGAGACCCAGTACTTC.

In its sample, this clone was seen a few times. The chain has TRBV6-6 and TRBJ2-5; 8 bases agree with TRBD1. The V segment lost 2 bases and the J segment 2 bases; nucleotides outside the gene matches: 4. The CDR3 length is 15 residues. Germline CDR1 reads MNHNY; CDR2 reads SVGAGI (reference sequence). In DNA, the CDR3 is TGTGCCAGCAGTTACAACAGGGGGACACAAGAGACCCAGTACTTC. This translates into CASSYNRGTQETQYF.

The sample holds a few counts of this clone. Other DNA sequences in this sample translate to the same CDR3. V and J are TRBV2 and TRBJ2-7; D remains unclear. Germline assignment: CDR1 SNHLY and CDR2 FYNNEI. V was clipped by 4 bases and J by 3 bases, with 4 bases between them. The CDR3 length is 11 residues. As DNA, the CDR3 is TGTGCCAGCAGTGTCCTCTACGAGCAGTACTTC. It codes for CASSVLYEQYF. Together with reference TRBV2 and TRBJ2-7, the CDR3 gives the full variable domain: EPEVTQTPSHQVTQMGQEVILRCVPISNHLYFYWYRQILGQKVEFLVSFYNNEISEKSEIFDDQFSVERPDGSNFTLKIRSTKLEDSAMYFCASSVLYEQYFGPGTRLTVT.

The CDR3 spells CASSDRGAETQYF. The CDR3 bases are TGTGCCAGCAGTGACAGAGGGGCGGAGACCCAGTACTTC. The chain employs TRBV2 and TRBJ2-5; D may correspond to TRBD1 or TRBD2 (5 bases each). CDR1 and CDR2 from the germline V gene are SNHLY and FYNNEI. The V gene lost 3 bases and the J gene lost 5 bases, with 10 bases spanning the gap. CDR3 size: 13 residues.

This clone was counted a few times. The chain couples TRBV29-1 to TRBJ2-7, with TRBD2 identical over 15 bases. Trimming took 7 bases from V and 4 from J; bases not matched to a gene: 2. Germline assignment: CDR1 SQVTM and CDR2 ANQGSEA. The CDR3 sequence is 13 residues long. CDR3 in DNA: TGCAGCGCCGGGACTAGCGGGAGGTACGAGCAGTACTTC. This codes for CSAGTSGRYEQYF.

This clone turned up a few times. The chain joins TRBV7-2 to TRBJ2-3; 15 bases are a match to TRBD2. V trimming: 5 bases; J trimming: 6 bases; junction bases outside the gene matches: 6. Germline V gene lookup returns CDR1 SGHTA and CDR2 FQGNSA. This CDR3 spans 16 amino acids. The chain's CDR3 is CASSLLGLAGGDTQYF. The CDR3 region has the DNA TGTGCCAGCAGCCTGCTGGGACTAGCGGGGGGCGATACGCAGTATTTT.